These 6 T cell receptor beta chains share one sample of origin, sequenced in a study of blood T cells in healthy people across ages (dated by TCRdb to the mid-2010s). Library construction relied on 5' RACE. The sequencer listed for this sample is Illumina HiSeq 2500. A second PCR of about 6 to 11 cycles was run with a J-beta primer mix and a sample-barcoded 5' primer. The raw public reads went through TCRdb reprocessing: fastp at Q25, MiXCR clone calling, in-frame beta chains kept. Rows with a matching CDR3 protein are joined into one entry that keeps the most common DNA and genes. The sample contains 900,000 to 950,000 distinct CDR3 sequences, under 35% of them found a single time. The ten largest clonotypes hold roughly 10% of the sample. Another study also made use of these data, one on T cells of mothers and their children.

Specimen: blood. The receptors shown here come from a woman in her 40s in good health.

V and J are TRBV24-1 and TRBJ1-2; perhaps TRBD1 as D (5 bases). Germline CDR1 KGHDR, CDR2 SFDVKD. This CDR3 spans 14 amino acids. V lost 4 bases to trimming and J lost 4 bases, with 12 bases between them. The CDR3 DNA follows: TGTGCCACCAGTGACCAGGGCAAAATCTATGGCTACACCTTC. Translating gives CATSDQGKIYGYTF.

This clonotype was recorded many times. V usage is TRBV27 and J usage is TRBJ2-1; TRBD1 agrees at 7 bases. Losses at the gene ends were 5 bases for V and 3 bases for J; bases not matched to a gene: 4. CDR1 is MNHEY and CDR2 is SMNVEV in the germline V gene (reference sequence). This CDR3 region has 14 residues. DNA of the CDR3: TGTGCCAGCAGTCCCTGGGACAGCTACAATGAGCAGTTCTTC. The encoded protein is CASSPWDSYNEQFF.

The chain carries TRBV7-2 and TRBJ1-2; TRBD1 aligns across 8 bases. CDR1 and CDR2 (germline): SGHTA, FQGNSA. J lost 4 bases, V lost 5 bases, and 9 bases had no gene match. The CDR3 sequence is 15 residues long. The CDR3 bases are TGTGCCAGCAGCGTGTGGACAGGGATATTCTATGGCTACACCTTC. This codes for CASSVWTGIFYGYTF.

The rearrangement uses TRBV28 and TRBJ2-7, with no clear D. The germline V gene has CDR1 MDHEN and CDR2 SYDVKM. Deletions cut 8 bases from V and 3 bases from J, with 20 bases between. This CDR3 region has 15 residues. The CDR3 nucleotides are TGTGCCAGCGCAAAAGGGAAGTTAGGCTACTACGAGCAGTACTTC. This translates into CASAKGKLGYYEQYF. Full variable domain (rest looked up from reference TRBV28 and TRBJ2-7): DVKVTQSSRYLVKRTGEKVFLECVQDMDHENMFWYRQDPGLGLRLIYFSYDVKMKEKGDIPEGYSVSREKKERFSLILESASTNQTSMYLCASAKGKLGYYEQYFGPGTRLTVT.

The rearrangement links TRBV28 to TRBJ1-6; no reliable D call. Trimming stripped 6 bases from V and 6 bases from J, with 15 bases between. Per the germline V gene, CDR1 is MDHEN and CDR2 is SYDVKM. The CDR3 spans 15 residues. For the CDR3, the DNA is TGTGCCAGCAGCCTGGACGGTAGCCGTAATTCACCCCTCCACTTT. Amino acid sequence: CASSLDGSRNSPLHF.

This clonotype was seen many times. The junction and the germline gene differ at one end; a read error may be behind it. The chain combines TRBV12-3 or TRBV12-4 with TRBJ2-7; 8 nucleotides line up with TRBD1. The CDR3 is 13 amino acids. CDR3 sequence reads: CASSTGGSYEQYF. CDR3 nucleotides: TGCGCCAGCAGTACAGGGGGCTCCTACGAGCAGTACTTC.